Below, 11 T cell receptor beta chains from the same sample are listed, as sequenced in a study of identical twins. TCRdb reanalysed the 5' RACE reads using MiXCR and keeps one entry per CDR3 protein. The sample includes 450,000 or so distinct CDR3 sequences, roughly an eighth of them seen just once. This sample was shared with a second study, whose subject was yellow fever vaccine responses in identical twins.

Sequences were obtained from CD4+ T cells sorted from blood. The receptors derive from a woman between 18 and 29 years old in good health.

A few counts support this clonotype. The chain has TRBV7-2 and TRBJ2-2; D is unclear. CDR3 length: 13 amino acids. Between the trimmed V and J ends, which lost 4 bases and 5 bases, there was a span of 8 bases. Germline V gene data show CDR1 as SGHTA and CDR2 as FQGNSA. In DNA, the CDR3 is TGTGCCAGCAGCTCGGCCCCGACCGGGGAGCTGTTTTTT. It codes for CASSSAPTGELFF.

The sample holds many counts of this clonotype. V usage is TRBV2 and J usage is TRBJ2-2; D remains ambiguous. The germline gives CDR1 SNHLY, CDR2 FYNNEI. The CDR3 is 13 amino acids. The V and J ends lost 6 bases and 5 bases respectively, with 10 bases between them. In DNA, the CDR3 is TGTGCCAGCAGCCAAGCTAGGACCGGGGAGCTGTTTTTT. Translating it yields CASSQARTGELFF.

V usage is TRBV24-1 and J usage is TRBJ2-6; 7 positions match TRBD1. This CDR3 is 16 amino acids long. Germline V gives CDR1 KGHDR, CDR2 SFDVKD. J lost 3 bases, V lost 4 bases, and 5 bases had no gene match. The CDR3 DNA reads as TGTGCCACCAGTGACAAGGGGGCGCGTGGGGCCAACGTCCTGACTTTC. Translating it yields CATSDKGARGANVLTF.

The chain combines TRBV10-3 with TRBJ2-5, with D perhaps being TRBD1 or TRBD2 (5 bases each). This CDR3 is built from 14 residues. V dropped 8 bases and J dropped 5 bases, with 18 bases sitting between them. Germline V gives CDR1 ENHRY, CDR2 SYGVKD. Written as DNA, the CDR3 is TGTGCCATCGGGGACGGGGCGATGTTGGAGACCCAGTACTTC. The encoded protein is CAIGDGAMLETQYF.

The chain has TRBV4-1 and TRBJ1-4, with no clear D. Trimming took 2 bases from V and 3 from J, leaving 13 bases between them. The CDR3 loop spans 16 amino acids. Germline V gene lookup returns CDR1 MGHRA and CDR2 YSYEKL. DNA of the CDR3: TGCGCCAGCAGCCAAAAAGCGGAGGGTCCTAATGAAAAACTGTTTTTT. It yields the protein CASSQKAEGPNEKLFF.

This clonotype appeared a few times. The chain has TRBV5-6 and TRBJ2-1; 12 bases line up with TRBD2. The germline CDR1 and CDR2 sequences are SGHDT and YYEEEE. The CDR3 covers 14 residues. J lost 9 bases, V lost 7 bases, and 8 bases had no gene match. The CDR3 nucleotides read TGTGCCAGCTTCCGACTAGCGGGAGTGGGTGAGCAGTTCTTC. Protein sequence: CASFRLAGVGEQFF.

The chain is built from TRBV5-6 and TRBJ2-7; the match to TRBD1 covers 7 bases. The CDR3 contains 14 residues. V lost 0 bases, J lost 3 bases, and 3 bases stayed unmatched. Germline V gene lookup returns CDR1 SGHDT and CDR2 YYEEEE. The CDR3 bases are TGTGCCAGCAGCTTGGGACAGGGACACTACGAGCAGTACTTC. As protein: CASSLGQGHYEQYF.

The chain couples TRBV7-4 to TRBJ1-4; no definite D call. Trimming took 7 bases from V and 3 from J, leaving 30 bases between them. The CDR3 has 20 amino acids. Germline CDR1 and CDR2: SGHVT and SQSDAQ. This CDR3 is CASISGGGRIPIIPNEKLFF. CDR3 DNA: TGTGCCAGCATTAGTGGTGGAGGGAGGATTCCCATAATCCCTAATGAAAAACTGTTTTTT.

A single count supports this clonotype. This chain uses TRBV4-3 with TRBJ2-1; perhaps D is TRBD1 or TRBD2 (5 bases each). The CDR3 covers 19 residues. V dropped 1 base and J dropped 0 bases, with 19 bases sitting between them. Germline V lookup: CDR1 LGHNA, CDR2 YSLEER. In nucleotides, the CDR3 is TGCGCCAGCAGCCAAGTTCTCGGGGCGGCGGCGGGCTCCTACAATGAGCAGTTCTTC. This sequence encodes CASSQVLGAAAGSYNEQFF.

The chain joins TRBV11-2 to TRBJ2-1, with D perhaps TRBD1 (5 bases). CDR1 is SGHAT and CDR2 is FQNNGV in the germline V gene. The CDR3 is 15 residues long. The germline V and J ends were trimmed by 2 bases and 3 bases, with 11 bases remaining between them. The CDR3 sequence: CASSLYRPLYNEQFF. CDR3 coding DNA: TGTGCCAGCAGCTTATACAGGCCACTCTACAATGAGCAGTTCTTC.

This clonotype was counted a few times. V is TRBV11-2 and J is TRBJ2-5, with TRBD1 as a possible D gene (6 bases). Trimming shortened V by 6 bases and J by 4 bases, and 12 bases separated the two germline ends. There are 13 residues in the CDR3. CDR1 is SGHAT, CDR2 FQNNGV, per germline. In DNA form, the CDR3 reads TGTGCCAGCAGTAAGGGGGTAGGAGAGACCCAGTACTTC. Protein sequence: CASSKGVGETQYF.